What follows are 9 T cell receptor beta chains derived from one specimen sequenced in a study of identical twins. TCRdb recomputed calls from the 5' RACE reads with MiXCR, one row per CDR3 protein. Found here are under 400,000 distinct CDR3 sequences, roughly 10% of them singletons; the top ten hold over 7%. Material for sequencing was naive T cells sorted from blood. The receptors were gathered from a woman aged 50 to 60 in good health.

The chain is built from TRBV20-1 and TRBJ2-1; D call uncertain. This CDR3 contains 14 residues. V shed 2 bases and J shed 2 bases, with 10 bases lying between them. In germline, CDR1 is DFQATT, CDR2 SNEGSKA (reference sequence). CDR3 amino acids: CSARLEWPYNEQFF. The CDR3 bases are TGCAGTGCTAGACTGGAGTGGCCCTACAATGAGCAGTTCTTC.

This clonotype was picked up many times. The chain recombines TRBV12-3 or TRBV12-4 with TRBJ1-2; the D is unclear. This CDR3 has 12 residues. V was pared by 4 bases and J by 5 bases, with 8 bases between. The CDR3 DNA reads as TGTGCCAGCAGTTCATCGGATTATGGCTACACCTTC. Translating it yields CASSSSDYGYTF.

The V call is TRBV24-1, the J call TRBJ2-5; D remains ambiguous. Germline CDR1 KGHDR, CDR2 SFDVKD. The length of the CDR3 is 13 residues. The V end was cut by 6 bases, the J end by 5 bases, with 12 bases between. The CDR3 sequence: CATSSRIRETQYF. The CDR3, as DNA: TGTGCCACCAGTAGCAGAATTCGGGAGACCCAGTACTTC.

This clonotype occurred a few times. The J gene is TRBJ2-7, the V gene TRBV10-3, with 11 bases lining up with TRBD1. Germline V lookup: CDR1 ENHRY, CDR2 SYGVKD. CDR3 length: 15 residues. The J segment lost 2 bases and the V segment lost 5 bases, leaving 5 bases of the junction unmatched. The CDR3 spells CAISPGTGGAYEQYF. The CDR3 DNA reads TGTGCCATCAGTCCCGGGACAGGGGGGGCCTACGAGCAGTACTTC.

This clonotype was found a few times. This chain connects TRBV28 to TRBJ2-1; tentative D call: TRBD1 (6 bases). The CDR3 runs 14 residues. V was trimmed by 6 bases and J by 8 bases, leaving 17 bases between them. Germline CDR1 is MDHEN and CDR2 is SYDVKM. The CDR3 DNA sequence: TGTGCCAGCAGACCAGGGGTGAGTGGAGATGAGCAGTTCTTC. It translates to CASRPGVSGDEQFF.

This clonotype was seen more than once but under ten times. The chain combines TRBV30 with TRBJ2-2, with 11 bases fitting TRBD2. The V gene end was trimmed by 2 bases and the J gene end by 8 bases; junction bases not matched to a gene: 4. The V gene's germline CDR1 is GTSNPN and CDR2 SVGIG (reference sequence). CDR3 size: 14 residues. The CDR3 DNA follows: TGTGCCTGGAGTCTACTAGCGGGAGTTGGGGAGCTGTTTTTT. Translated, it gives CAWSLLAGVGELFF.

This clonotype was found a few times. This sequence joins TRBV20-1 and TRBJ2-1, with a tentative D call TRBD2 (6 bases). The CDR3 extends over 15 amino acids. The germline V gene has CDR1 DFQATT and CDR2 SNEGSKA (reference sequence). Between the trimmed V and J ends, which lost 3 bases and 1 base, there was a span of 13 bases. The CDR3 DNA follows: TGCAGTGCTAGTCTTAGCGGACATTCCTACAATGAGCAGTTCTTC. This gives the protein CSASLSGHSYNEQFF.

This clonotype was detected only once. Likely a read error: the CDR3 ends without its conserved phenylalanine or tryptophan. The CDR3 DNA follows: TGTGCCCCAAGGACAGGGCTACTTAACACTGAAGCTTTCTTA. It encodes CAPRTGLLNTEAFL. The V gene is TRBV24-1, the J gene TRBJ1-1, with 8 nucleotides matching TRBD1. CDR1 and CDR2 (germline): KGHDR, SFDVKD. V lost 12 bases and J lost 2; bases outside the gene matches: 10. The CDR3 has 14 residues.

The genes are TRBV24-1 and TRBJ1-2, with TRBD1 matching over 7 bases. Germline V CDR1 and CDR2: KGHDR, SFDVKD. The CDR3 is made up of 12 amino acids. Trimming cost V 9 bases and J 0 bases; bases outside gene matches: 0. CDR3 sequence (DNA): TGTGCCACCGGACAGGCTAACTATGGCTACACCTTC. Its translation: CATGQANYGYTF.